Reported below is one TCR beta chain. These data come from a study of blood T cell repertoires in COVID-19. Across the study: Sites in the United States, Italy and Spain provided acute and convalescent COVID-19 samples. T cells, B-cell-depleted T cells, or PBMCs provided the cDNA or gDNA that served as material.

In the original workflow: Reference gene primer amplification gave estimated nucleated cell counts. Sequenced by immunoSEQ multiplex PCR; TCRdb stores in-frame clones only, minus some. D and trimming were read from the DNA, whereas the V and J calls and clone size are those reported in that table. Counted here are around 100,000 clones, about 85% occurring once; the ten biggest clones make up over 2%. Germline loops: CDR1 LGHNA, CDR2 YSLEER. With 1 base removed from V and 5 bases from J, the gap between germline ends came to 14 bases. The CDR3 loop spans 15 amino acids. The receptor comes from a human donor in a cohort sampled during active COVID-19. The rearrangement uses TRBV4-3 and TRBJ2-5; D is unresolved. The sequenced sample was peripheral blood. CDR3 coding DNA: TGCGCCAGCAGCCAAGGAACTTTAGAGGTGGAGACCCAGTACTTC. It specifies CASSQGTLEVETQYF.